Below, 32 T cell receptor beta chains from the same sample are listed, as sequenced in a study of beta chain features in type 1 diabetes. Study-wide results and limits: TCRB CDR3 length was moderately but significantly reduced in all four CD4+ subsets of Type 1 diabetes patients.

The sequenced template was cDNA made from the entire isolated RNA. Clones were read by immunoSEQ multiplex PCR, and TCRdb kept only the in-frame ones, dropping some. The data contain roughly 330,000 clones, roughly 14% of them singletons. These receptors have no identified antigens. Specimen: naive CD4+ T cells from blood. The receptors here all came from a woman between 18 and 29 years old with type 1 diabetes.

The chain combines TRBV28 with TRBJ2-5; 7 bases agree with TRBD2. The CDR3 has 14 residues. J gave up 1 base and V 6 bases, and 5 bases lay outside the gene matches. CDR1 is MDHEN, CDR2 SYDVKM, per germline. In nucleotides, the CDR3 is TGTGCCAGCAGCGAGCGGGGAATCCAAGAGACCCAGTACTTC. Residues: CASSERGIQETQYF.

This rearrangement joins TRBV7-2 to TRBJ2-6; tentative D call: TRBD1 (6 bases). The CDR3 sequence is 15 residues long. With 3 bases removed from V and 4 bases from J, the gap between germline ends came to 10 bases. The germline V gene encodes CDR1 SGHTA and CDR2 FQGNSA. The CDR3 reads CASSFNRVGANVLTF. CDR3 nucleotides: TGTGCCAGCAGCTTCAACAGGGTCGGGGCCAACGTCCTGACTTTC.

This clone came up a few times. The chain links TRBV5-1 to TRBJ1-2; D is undetermined. CDR1 is SGHRS and CDR2 is YFSETQ in the germline V gene. The V and J ends lost 0 bases and 6 bases respectively, with 9 bases between them. This CDR3 has 13 residues. The CDR3 region is CASSLADGNGYTF. The CDR3 DNA is TGCGCCAGCAGCTTGGCCGACGGGAATGGCTACACCTTC.

The chain employs TRBV10-3 and TRBJ2-1; 7 nucleotides line up with TRBD2. This CDR3 has 14 residues. Trimming took 4 bases from V and 4 from J; bases not matched to a gene: 4. The germline V gene encodes CDR1 ENHRY and CDR2 SYGVKD. Here the CDR3 reads CAISASSGYNEQFF. CDR3 in DNA: TGTGCCATCAGTGCGTCTAGCGGATACAATGAGCAGTTCTTC.

V and J are TRBV5-4 and TRBJ2-7, with TRBD2 matching 8 bases. This CDR3 has 16 amino acids. V dropped 4 bases and J dropped 2; count of bases not matched to a gene: 11. Germline loops: CDR1 SGHNT, CDR2 YYREEE (reference sequence). CDR3 residues: CASSPRGSGVTYEQYF. DNA of the CDR3: TGTGCCAGCAGCCCGAGGGGTAGCGGGGTCACCTACGAGCAGTACTTC.

The chain couples TRBV6-5 to TRBJ2-1; 11 bases are shared with TRBD2. The V and J ends lost 4 bases and 2 bases, in that order; junction bases with no gene match: 4. The length of the CDR3 is 16 residues. CDR1 MNHEY and CDR2 SVGAGI come from the germline V gene. The CDR3 loop reads CASSSRLAGTYNEQFF. CDR3 bases: TGTGCCAGCAGTTCTCGACTAGCGGGGACCTACAATGAGCAGTTCTTC.

This clone showed up just a few times. CDR3 amino acids: CASSARRGEQFF. For the CDR3, the DNA is TGTGCCAGCAGCGCCCGTCGCGGTGAGCAGTTCTTC. The V and J genes are TRBV9 and TRBJ2-1; no reliable D call. CDR1 SGDLS and CDR2 YYNGEE come from the germline V gene. V was clipped by 3 bases and J by 9 bases, with 10 bases between them. The CDR3 consists of 12 residues.

This clone was found a few times. The chain recombines TRBV29-1 with TRBJ2-3, with 12 bases identical to TRBD2. The V and J ends lost 3 bases and 2 bases, in that order; junction bases with no gene match: 9. CDR1 and CDR2 from the germline V gene are SQVTM and ANQGSEA. The CDR3 contains 17 residues. The CDR3 sequence: CSVDGVTSGSLTDTQYF. CDR3 sequence (DNA): TGCAGCGTTGATGGGGTGACTAGCGGGAGCCTCACAGATACGCAGTATTTT.

The rearrangement links TRBV4-1 to TRBJ2-2; TRBD2 aligns across 7 bases. Germline lookup yields CDR1 MGHRA and CDR2 YSYEKL. J gave up 0 bases and V 4 bases, and 5 bases lay outside the gene matches. This CDR3 is 16 amino acids long. The CDR3 nucleotides read TGCGCCAGCAGCCCTAGCGGAACCCCGAACACCGGGGAGCTGTTTTTT. Its protein is CASSPSGTPNTGELFF.

There are a few counts of this clone. Other DNA sequences in this sample translate to the same CDR3. The chain uses TRBV18 and TRBJ1-1; TRBD1 matches 9 bases. J was trimmed by 1 base and V by 4 bases; bases with no gene match: 1. Germline V lookup: CDR1 KGHSH, CDR2 LQKENI. This CDR3 has 14 residues. The CDR3 DNA is TGTGCCAGCTCACTGGGACAGGGGAACACTGAAGCTTTCTTT. Translating it yields CASSLGQGNTEAFF. Full variable domain (missing parts from reference TRBV18 and TRBJ1-1): NAGVMQNPRHLVRRRGQEARLRCSPMKGHSHVYWYRQLPEEGLKFMVYLQKENIIDESGMPKERFSAEFPKEGPSILRIQQVVRGDSAAYFCASSLGQGNTEAFFGQGTRLTVV.

This clone was counted a few times. The chain has TRBV5-4 and TRBJ2-3; no clear D gene. The ends were cut back, 1 base at V and 2 bases at J, with 8 bases in the middle. This CDR3 spans 14 amino acids. Germline V gene lookup returns CDR1 SGHNT and CDR2 YYREEE (reference sequence). The chain's CDR3 is CASSLRSATDTQYF. Written as DNA, the CDR3 is TGTGCCAGCAGCTTGAGGAGCGCCACAGATACGCAGTATTTT.

The rearrangement joins TRBV4-1 to TRBJ1-1; D might be TRBD1 (6 bases). CDR1 is MGHRA and CDR2 is YSYEKL in the germline V gene. The CDR3 covers 18 residues. The V end lost 1 base, the J end lost 3 bases, and 21 bases lay between the germline ends. Here the CDR3 reads CASSQVGLTLRGYTEAFF. CDR3 DNA: TGCGCCAGCAGCCAAGTCGGGTTGACCCTCAGGGGTTACACTGAAGCTTTCTTT.

This clone was observed a handful of times. The rearrangement joins TRBV7-2 to TRBJ1-5; maybe TRBD1 (5 bases). Deletions cut 3 bases from V and 6 bases from J, with 9 bases between. Germline V CDR1 and CDR2: SGHTA, FQGNSA. The CDR3 has 13 residues. The CDR3 is CASSFGGGQPQHF. The CDR3 coding sequence is TGTGCCAGCAGCTTCGGGGGAGGTCAGCCCCAGCATTTT.

In its sample, this clone was seen a few times. V usage is TRBV5-6 and J usage is TRBJ2-7; a possible D gene is TRBD2 (5 bases). Per the germline V gene, CDR1 is SGHDT and CDR2 is YYEEEE. With 0 bases removed from V and 2 bases from J, the gap between germline ends came to 15 bases. This CDR3 region has 16 residues. CDR3 in DNA: TGTGCCAGCAGCTTGGCCTCGAGGGAAGGGACCTACGAGCAGTACTTC. It yields the protein CASSLASREGTYEQYF.

This clone appeared a few times. The V gene is TRBV19, the J gene TRBJ2-3; possibly TRBD2 for D (5 bases). Germline lookup yields CDR1 LNHDA and CDR2 SQIVND (reference sequence). The CDR3 is made up of 13 amino acids. The V and J ends lost 8 bases and 5 bases respectively, with 14 bases between them. The CDR3 spells CASGSRAKDTQYF. CDR3 nucleotides: TGTGCCAGTGGTTCGAGGGCCAAAGATACGCAGTATTTT.

This sequence joins TRBV18 and TRBJ1-1; 10 nucleotides agree with TRBD1. J lost 6 bases, V lost 5 bases, and 15 bases had no gene match. The V gene's germline CDR1 is KGHSH and CDR2 LQKENI. The CDR3 has 17 residues. The CDR3 nucleotides are TGTGCCAGCTCAGCCCGACAGGGGGCACTTATTGACTCTGAAGCTTTCTTT. Its translation: CASSARQGALIDSEAFF.

The chain joins TRBV7-8 to TRBJ2-7; tentatively, D is TRBD2 (5 bases). CDR3 length: 18 amino acids. The germline V and J ends were trimmed by 5 bases and 8 bases, with 31 bases remaining between them. Germline CDR1 and CDR2: SGHVS and FQNEAQ. Here the CDR3 DNA reads TGTGCCAGCAGCCCAACGACCGGGAACGGAGGATTGGGTCGGCAGCAGTACGTC. Translated, it gives CASSPTTGNGGLGRQQYV.

The V call is TRBV18, the J call TRBJ2-5; maybe TRBD2 (5 bases). The V end lost 6 bases, the J end lost 4 bases, and 15 bases lay between the germline ends. Germline V gene data show CDR1 as KGHSH and CDR2 as LQKENI. The CDR3 loop spans 14 amino acids. CDR3: CASSPVERGETQYF. As DNA, the CDR3 is TGTGCCAGCTCCCCGGTAGAACGGGGAGAGACCCAGTACTTC.

This clone turned up a few times. This sequence joins TRBV6-5 and TRBJ1-2, with D perhaps matching TRBD1 (6 bases). This CDR3 spans 16 amino acids. From germline, CDR1 is MNHEY and CDR2 SVGAGI. V lost 4 bases, J lost 4 bases, and 19 bases lay in between. CDR3 sequence (DNA): TGTGCCAGCAGTTCTACTCGGCGGGGGGCGCGCTATGGCTACACCTTC. It encodes CASSSTRRGARYGYTF.

The chain carries TRBV30 and TRBJ2-1, with TRBD2 matching 11 bases. Unmatched junction bases numbered 11, after V lost 2 bases and J lost 14 bases. This CDR3 has 14 residues. Germline V gene sequence: CDR1 GTSNPN, CDR2 SVGIG (reference sequence). This CDR3 reads CAWSIRTSGLREFF. In DNA, the CDR3 is TGTGCCTGGAGTATTAGGACTAGCGGGCTTAGGGAGTTCTTC.

The chain couples TRBV5-1 to TRBJ1-4; TRBD1 matches at 8 bases. Germline V lookup: CDR1 SGHRS, CDR2 YFSETQ. V shed 3 bases, J shed 1 base, and the junction held 5 bases outside the gene matches. This CDR3 contains 16 residues. The chain's CDR3 is CASSSGQGRTNEKLFF. The CDR3 bases are TGCGCCAGCAGCTCAGGACAGGGCCGAACTAATGAAAAACTGTTTTTT.

This clone appeared a few times. CDR3 bases: TGTGCCAGCAGCAGGGCAGGGGAGCTCTATGGCTACACCTTC. Translated, it gives CASSRAGELYGYTF. The gene calls are TRBV6-5 and TRBJ1-2; D perhaps matches TRBD1 (6 bases). V was shortened by 6 bases and J by 4 bases, with 15 bases between the two germline ends. This CDR3 comprises 14 residues. CDR1 and CDR2 from the germline V gene are MNHEY and SVGAGI.

The chain recombines TRBV4-1 with TRBJ1-5; D not certain. CDR3 length: 13 residues. V lost 0 bases to trimming and J lost 4 bases, with 4 bases between them. Germline V lookup: CDR1 MGHRA, CDR2 YSYEKL. In nucleotides, the CDR3 is TGCGCCAGCAGCCAAGACCCGAATCAGCCCCAGCATTTT. Its protein is CASSQDPNQPQHF.

V is TRBV27 and J is TRBJ1-2; TRBD1 matches at 8 bases. The ends lost 9 bases at V and 4 bases at J; junction bases unmatched: 7. The CDR3 is 13 residues long. Germline V gene sequence: CDR1 MNHEY, CDR2 SMNVEV (reference sequence). This chain's CDR3 is CASAGGVFYGYTF. The CDR3, as DNA: TGTGCCAGTGCAGGGGGCGTTTTCTATGGCTACACCTTC.

The V and J genes are TRBV7-2 and TRBJ1-1, with D unclear. Germline V gene sequence: CDR1 SGHTA, CDR2 FQGNSA. Trimming cost V 5 bases and J 0 bases, with 13 bases left between them. The CDR3 runs 15 residues. The CDR3 nucleotides are TGTGCCAGCAGCACAAGAGGGCCCTTGAACACTGAAGCTTTCTTT. Its protein product is CASSTRGPLNTEAFF.

The chain is built from TRBV7-9 and TRBJ1-2; no clear D. CDR1 SEHNR and CDR2 FQNEAQ come from the germline V gene (reference sequence). The V and J ends lost 2 bases and 3 bases respectively, with 7 bases between them. This CDR3 spans 13 amino acids. The CDR3 DNA reads as TGTGCCAGCAGCTTACAGGCTGACTATGGCTACACCTTC. Its translation is CASSLQADYGYTF.

This sequence joins TRBV6-5 and TRBJ1-5; D unclear. Germline V lookup: CDR1 MNHEY, CDR2 SVGAGI. V lost 4 bases and J lost 1, with 11 bases in between. CDR3 size: 15 residues. The CDR3 DNA reads TGTGCCAGCAGTTTTGGGCCGAAGAGCAATCAGCCCCAGCATTTT. It encodes CASSFGPKSNQPQHF.

This clone turned up a few times. The CDR3 nucleotides read TGCAGCGTTGAGAGGGGACAGCCGAACACTGAAGCTTTCTTT. Its protein product is CSVERGQPNTEAFF. The chain has TRBV29-1 and TRBJ1-1; 7 positions agree with TRBD1. This CDR3 spans 14 amino acids. Per the germline V gene, CDR1 is SQVTM and CDR2 is ANQGSEA. J was trimmed by 1 base and V by 3 bases; bases with no gene match: 5.

This clone was counted only a few times. V gene TRBV19 combines with J gene TRBJ2-5, with 8 nucleotides matching TRBD1. After removal of 3 bases from V and 5 bases from J, the junction contained 8 bases not matched to a gene. Germline CDR1 is LNHDA and CDR2 is SQIVND (reference sequence). This CDR3 spans 15 amino acids. In nucleotides, the CDR3 is TGTGCCAGTAGTATTATCCAGGGGGCTCGGGAGACCCAGTACTTC. Amino acids: CASSIIQGARETQYF.

The chain uses TRBV7-9 and TRBJ2-1; 8 bases agree with TRBD2. The CDR3 length is 15 residues. In germline, CDR1 is SEHNR, CDR2 FQNEAQ (reference sequence). The V gene end was trimmed by 0 bases and the J gene end by 12 bases; junction bases not matched to a gene: 10. DNA for the CDR3: TGTGCCAGCAGCTTAGCCTCAGCGGGAGAAGGTTTGCAGTTCTTC. Its translation: CASSLASAGEGLQFF.

This chain joins TRBV27 and TRBJ1-4; TRBD1 matches at 7 bases. The V segment lost 4 bases and the J segment 5 bases; nucleotides outside the gene matches: 4. Germline V gene lookup returns CDR1 MNHEY and CDR2 SMNVEV (reference sequence). This CDR3 has 14 amino acids. CDR3 nucleotides: TGTGCCAGCAGTTGGGACAGCCTAAATGAAAAACTGTTTTTT. Its protein is CASSWDSLNEKLFF. Using reference TRBV27 and TRBJ1-4 for the parts outside the CDR3, the full variable domain is EAQVTQNPRYLITVTGKKLTVTCSQNMNHEYMSWYRQDPGLGLRQIYYSMNVEVTDKGDVPEGYKVSRKEKRNFPLILESPSPNQTSLYFCASSWDSLNEKLFFGSGTQLSVL.

This clone was counted a few times. This chain uses TRBV28 with TRBJ2-3; the match to TRBD2 covers 7 bases. Trimming at V came to 2 bases and at J to 2 bases, leaving 10 bases not matched to a gene. The V gene's germline CDR1 is MDHEN and CDR2 SYDVKM. The CDR3 is 17 residues long. The CDR3: CASSLRRGSGLTDTQYF. In DNA, the CDR3 is TGTGCCAGCAGTTTACGGCGTGGTAGCGGGCTCACAGATACGCAGTATTTT.